This TCR beta chain was obtained from a study of cytomegalovirus exposure and HLA in healthy donors. As to this clone: Its antigen is not identified.

V lost 7 bases and J lost 8; bases outside the gene matches: 8. The length of the CDR3 is 12 residues. CDR1 and CDR2 (germline): SQVTM, ANQGSEA. In the PCR, 60 Vbeta and 13 Jbeta primers were used. This table comes from immunoSEQ multiplex PCR, and its TCRdb copy is limited to in-frame clones, with some not included. Its listing shows roughly 73,000 clones. General study points: The authors later linked a missense DCLRE1C variant to TCR beta V- and J-gene trimming. The number of N-insertions in an Asian-associated ancestry cluster was reportedly below the approximately 700-donor mean in a later analysis. In a later analysis, TCR association rates varied by HLA locus: DRB1 most, HLA-C fewest.

The chain couples TRBV29-1 to TRBJ1-2; 9 bases align to TRBD1. Sequenced input: PBMCs. This TCR came from a man between 50 and 59 years old in good health and CMV-seropositive. CDR3 amino acids: CSAPGQGIGYTF. For the CDR3, the DNA is TGCAGCGCCCCGGGACAGGGTATAGGCTACACCTTC. The whole variable domain, filled in from reference TRBV29-1 and TRBJ1-2, reads SAVISQKPSRDICQRGTSLTIQCQVDSQVTMMFWYRQQPGQSLTLIATANQGSEATYESGFVIDKFPISRPNLTFSTLTVSNMSPEDSSIYLCSAPGQGIGYTFGSGTRLTVV.